This TCR beta chain was recorded in a study of blood T cells in healthy people across ages. This clonotype appeared many times. Next came a second PCR, run for about 7 to 12 cycles, which used a sample-barcoded 5' primer along with a J-beta primer mix. TCRdb independently ran MiXCR on the 5' RACE reads; one entry per CDR3 protein. The table lists roughly 800,000 distinct CDR3 sequences, approximately 24% of them singletons, with about 2.9% in the top ten. This sample also appeared in a second study, on T cells of mothers and their children. As reported in that work: Three healthy Caucasian mothers gave samples, and so did their six children. No clone of persistent microchimeric T cells was detected.

Sequencing was done on a sample of blood. The clonotype originates from a boy aged 10-17 years in good health.

The CDR3 sequence is CASSFLSKEGQYF. DNA for the CDR3: TGTGCCAGCAGTTTTTTGTCGAAAGAAGGGCAGTACTTC. V usage is TRBV28 and J usage is TRBJ2-7, with D uncertain. CDR1 is MDHEN and CDR2 is SYDVKM in the germline V gene. The CDR3 length is 13 residues. V was cut by 3 bases and J by 9 bases, with 15 bases left in between.